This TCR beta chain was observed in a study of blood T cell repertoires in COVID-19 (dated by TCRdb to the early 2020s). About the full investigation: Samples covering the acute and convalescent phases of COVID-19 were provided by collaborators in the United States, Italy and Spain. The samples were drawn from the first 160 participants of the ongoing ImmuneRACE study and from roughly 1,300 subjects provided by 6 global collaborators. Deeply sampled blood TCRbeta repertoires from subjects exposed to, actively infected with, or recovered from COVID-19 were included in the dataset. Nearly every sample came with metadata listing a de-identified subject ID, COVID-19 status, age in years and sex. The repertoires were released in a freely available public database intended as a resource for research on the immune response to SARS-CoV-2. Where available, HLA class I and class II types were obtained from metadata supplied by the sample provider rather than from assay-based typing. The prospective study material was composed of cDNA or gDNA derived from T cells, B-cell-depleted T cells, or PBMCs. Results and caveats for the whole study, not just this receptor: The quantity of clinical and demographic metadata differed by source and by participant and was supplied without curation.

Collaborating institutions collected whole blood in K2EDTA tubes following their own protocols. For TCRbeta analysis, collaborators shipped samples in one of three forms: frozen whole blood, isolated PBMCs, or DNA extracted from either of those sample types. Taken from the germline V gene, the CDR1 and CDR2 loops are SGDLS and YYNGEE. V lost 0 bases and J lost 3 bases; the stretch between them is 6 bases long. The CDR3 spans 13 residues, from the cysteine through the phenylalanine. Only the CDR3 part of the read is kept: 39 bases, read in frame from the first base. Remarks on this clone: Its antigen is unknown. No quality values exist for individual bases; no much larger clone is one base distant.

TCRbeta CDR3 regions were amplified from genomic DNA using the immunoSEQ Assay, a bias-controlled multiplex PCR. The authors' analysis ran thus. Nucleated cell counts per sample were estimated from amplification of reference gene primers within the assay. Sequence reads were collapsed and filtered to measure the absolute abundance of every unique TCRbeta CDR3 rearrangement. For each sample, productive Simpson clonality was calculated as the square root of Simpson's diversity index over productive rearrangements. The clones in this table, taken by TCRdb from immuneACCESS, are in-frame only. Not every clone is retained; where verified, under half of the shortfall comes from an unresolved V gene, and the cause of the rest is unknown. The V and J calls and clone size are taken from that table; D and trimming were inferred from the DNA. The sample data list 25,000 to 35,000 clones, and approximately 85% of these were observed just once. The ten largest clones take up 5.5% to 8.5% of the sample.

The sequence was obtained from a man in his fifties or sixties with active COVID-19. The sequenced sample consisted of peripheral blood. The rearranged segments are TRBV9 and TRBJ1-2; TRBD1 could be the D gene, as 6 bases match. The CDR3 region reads CASSVDRDYGYTF. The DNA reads TGTGCCAGCAGCGTAGACAGGGACTATGGCTACACCTTC.